Sequencing of this TCR beta chain was carried out in a study of neoadjuvant anti-PD-1 for oral cavity cancer. This clone was recorded a few times. Method: immunoSEQ multiplex PCR; TCRdb's copy keeps in-frame clones and lacks some. The top ten clones hold roughly 2.6% of a sample with 16,000 or so clones, roughly three fifths of them seen once. The length of the CDR3 is 14 residues. The V and J ends lost 4 bases and 1 base respectively, with 10 bases between them. Germline assignment: CDR1 SQVTM and CDR2 ANQGSEA. Patients had newly diagnosed, untreated stage II-IVA oral cavity squamous cell carcinoma. The chain recombines TRBV29-1 with TRBJ2-2, with D perhaps TRBD1 or TRBD2 (5 bases each). This sample comprised PBMCs, obtained before nivolumab (anti-PD-1) treatment. The source is a person aged 35-80 years with oral cavity squamous cell carcinoma. The CDR3: CSVAVGGNTGELFF. The CDR3 DNA is TGCAGCGTTGCCGTTGGGGGGAACACCGGGGAGCTGTTTTTT.